This TCR beta chain stems from a study of OX40 agonist ivuxolimab in advanced cancers. To note about this clone: Its antigen is not known.

Study-level results: The 0.1-3.0 mg/kg partial responders had among the lowest clonal expansion.

Sequencing used immunoSEQ multiplex PCR; TCRdb keeps in-frame clones, though not all of them. The sample yields about 76,000 clones, approximately 88% seen once. Germline CDR1 and CDR2: GTSNPN and SVGIG (reference sequence). The CDR3 spans 12 residues. Trimming took off 2 bases at V and 4 bases at J, with 7 bases between the two ends. The V call is TRBV30, the J call TRBJ2-3, with a possible D match to TRBD2 (6 bases). The origin of this receptor is an adult with an advanced solid tumor such as melanoma, head and neck, liver or kidney cancer. Here the sequenced sample was CD4+ or CD8+ T cells sorted from blood, taken in a trial of the OX40 agonist ivuxolimab. The CDR3 protein is CAWSPGADTQYF. The CDR3 coding sequence is TGTGCCTGGAGTCCGGGAGCAGATACGCAGTATTTT. Full variable domain (missing parts from reference TRBV30 and TRBJ2-3): SQTIHQWPATLVQPVGSPLSLECTVEGTSNPNLYWYRQAAGRGLQLLFYSVGIGQISSEVPQNLSASRPQDRQFILSSKKLLLSDSGFYLCAWSPGADTQYFGPGTRLTVL.